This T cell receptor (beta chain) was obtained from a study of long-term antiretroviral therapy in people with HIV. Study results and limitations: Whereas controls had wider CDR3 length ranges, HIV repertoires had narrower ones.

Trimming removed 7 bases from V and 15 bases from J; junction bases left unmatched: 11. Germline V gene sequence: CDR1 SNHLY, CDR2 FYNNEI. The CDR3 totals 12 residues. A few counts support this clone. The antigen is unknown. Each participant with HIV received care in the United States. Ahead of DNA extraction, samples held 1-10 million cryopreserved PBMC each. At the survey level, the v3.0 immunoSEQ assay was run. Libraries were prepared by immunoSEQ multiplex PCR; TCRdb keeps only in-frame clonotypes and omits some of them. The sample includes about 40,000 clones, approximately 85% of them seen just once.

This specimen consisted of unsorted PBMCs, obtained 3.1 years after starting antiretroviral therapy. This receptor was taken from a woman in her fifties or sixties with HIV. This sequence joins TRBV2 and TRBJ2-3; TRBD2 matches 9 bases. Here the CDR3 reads CASNRGLARGYF. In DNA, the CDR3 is TGTGCCAGCAACCGCGGACTAGCGCGAGGATATTTT.